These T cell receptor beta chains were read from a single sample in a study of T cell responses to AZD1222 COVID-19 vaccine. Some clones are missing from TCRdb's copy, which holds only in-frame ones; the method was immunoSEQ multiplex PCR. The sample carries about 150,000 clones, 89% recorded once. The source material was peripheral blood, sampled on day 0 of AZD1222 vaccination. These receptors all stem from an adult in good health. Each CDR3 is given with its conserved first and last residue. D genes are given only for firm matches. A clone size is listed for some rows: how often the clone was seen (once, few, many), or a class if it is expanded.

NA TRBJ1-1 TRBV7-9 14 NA CASSPGAKNTEAFF TGTGCCAGCAGCCCTGGGGCGAAGAACACTGAAGCTTTCTTT
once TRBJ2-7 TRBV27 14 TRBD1 CASSWGQGKGEQYF TGTGCCAGCAGTTGGGGACAGGGGAAGGGTGAGCAGTACTTC
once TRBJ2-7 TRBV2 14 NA CASSEAMSFYEQYF TGTGCCAGCAGTGAAGCTATGAGTTTCTACGAGCAGTACTTC
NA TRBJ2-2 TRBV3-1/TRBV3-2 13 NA CASSHGNTGELFF TGTGCCAGCAGCCACGGAAACACCGGGGAGCTGTTTTTT
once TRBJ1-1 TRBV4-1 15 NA CASSQVGGANTEAFF TGCGCCAGCAGCCAAGTCGGAGGGGCCAACACTGAAGCTTTCTTT
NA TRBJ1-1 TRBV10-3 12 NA CAISGQGPEAFF TGTGCCATCAGCGGGCAGGGCCCCGAAGCTTTCTTT
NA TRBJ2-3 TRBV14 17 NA CASSQAWWGLSADTQYF TGTGCCAGCAGCCAAGCCTGGTGGGGTCTCTCCGCAGATACGCAGTATTTT
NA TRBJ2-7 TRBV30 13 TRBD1 CAWNTRGKNEQYF TGTGCCTGGAATACCAGGGGGAAGAACGAGCAGTACTTC
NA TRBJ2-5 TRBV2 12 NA CASSPTEETQYF TGTGCCAGCAGCCCGACGGAAGAGACCCAGTACTTC
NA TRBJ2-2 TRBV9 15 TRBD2 CASSVSGPNTGELFF TGTGCCAGCAGCGTTAGCGGGCCTAACACCGGGGAGCTGTTTTTT
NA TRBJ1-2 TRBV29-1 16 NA CSVEFWGGELGHGYTF TGCAGCGTTGAATTTTGGGGAGGGGAGCTTGGTCATGGCTACACCTTC
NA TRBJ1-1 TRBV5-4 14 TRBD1 CASSWGGQWTEAFF TGTGCCAGCAGCTGGGGGGGACAGTGGACTGAAGCTTTCTTT
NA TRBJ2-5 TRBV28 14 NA CASSLGGRGETQYF TGTGCCAGCAGTTTAGGGGGGCGGGGAGAGACCCAGTACTTC
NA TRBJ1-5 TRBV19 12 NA CASTESNQPQHF TGTGCCAGTACCGAGAGCAATCAGCCCCAGCATTTT
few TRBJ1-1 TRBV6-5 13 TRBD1 CASWRQGATEAFF TGTGCCAGCTGGAGACAGGGGGCCACTGAAGCTTTCTTT
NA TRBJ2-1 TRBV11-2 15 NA CASSHGRPDYNEQFF TGTGCCAGCAGCCATGGTCGCCCAGACTACAATGAGCAGTTCTTC
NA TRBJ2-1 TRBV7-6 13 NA CASSLDSRGEQFF TGTGCCAGCAGCTTAGATAGCCGTGGTGAGCAGTTCTTC
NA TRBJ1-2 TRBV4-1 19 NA CASSQDFGRGTTAQGGYTF TGCGCCAGCAGCCAAGATTTTGGTCGGGGGACGACTGCCCAGGGGGGCTACACCTTC
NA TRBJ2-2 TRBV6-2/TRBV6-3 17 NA CASSYGAGSRATGELFF TGTGCCAGCAGTTACGGGGCGGGCTCTCGGGCCACCGGGGAGCTGTTTTTT
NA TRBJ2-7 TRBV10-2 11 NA CASSEWGEQYF TGCGCCAGCAGTGAGTGGGGCGAGCAGTACTTC
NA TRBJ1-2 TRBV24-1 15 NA CATSDLEGNGYGYTF TGTGCCACCAGTGATTTGGAGGGGAATGGCTATGGCTACACCTTC
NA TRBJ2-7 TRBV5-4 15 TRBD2 CASSLAGWFSYEQYF TGTGCCAGCAGCTTAGCGGGGTGGTTCTCCTACGAGCAGTACTTC
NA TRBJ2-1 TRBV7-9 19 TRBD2 CASSRTPGLAGVFYNEQFF TGTGCCAGCAGCCGTACACCGGGACTAGCGGGAGTTTTTTACAATGAGCAGTTCTTC
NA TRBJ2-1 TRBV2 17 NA CASSESLGLGSYNEQFF TGTGCCAGCAGTGAAAGCCTGGGGTTGGGCTCCTACAATGAGCAGTTCTTC
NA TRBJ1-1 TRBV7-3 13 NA CASSKRQNTEAFF TGTGCCAGCAGCAAGCGGCAAAACACTGAAGCTTTCTTT
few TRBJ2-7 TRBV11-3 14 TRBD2 CASSSGLAGREQYF TGTGCCAGCAGCTCAGGACTAGCGGGACGAGAGCAGTACTTC
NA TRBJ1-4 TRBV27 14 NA CASSPNGGNEKLFF TGTGCCAGCAGTCCTAACGGGGGTAATGAAAAACTGTTTTTT
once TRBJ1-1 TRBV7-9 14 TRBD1 CASSSARRGDEAFF TGTGCCAGCAGCTCCGCCCGCAGGGGGGACGAAGCTTTCTTT
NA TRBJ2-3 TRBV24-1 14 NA CATSDPFRGDTQYF TGTGCCACCAGTGACCCCTTTCGGGGGGATACGCAGTATTTT
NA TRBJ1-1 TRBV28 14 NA CASSLWKEDTEAFF TGTGCCAGCAGTTTATGGAAGGAGGACACTGAAGCTTTCTTT
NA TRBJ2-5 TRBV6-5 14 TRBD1 CAINLGTAQETQYF TGTGCCATCAATCTCGGGACAGCACAAGAGACCCAGTACTTC
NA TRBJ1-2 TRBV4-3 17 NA CASSQERFSGTADGYTF TGCGCCAGCAGCCAAGAGAGATTCTCCGGGACCGCCGATGGCTACACCTTC
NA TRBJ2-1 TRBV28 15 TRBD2 CASKAGGTTYNEQFF TGTGCCAGCAAAGCGGGAGGGACAACCTACAATGAGCAGTTCTTC